The T cell receptor (beta chain) under discussion was sequenced for a study of memory B cells and T cells in multiple sclerosis (dated by TCRdb to the late 2010s). Regarding the research as a whole: The study compared TCR beta repertoires of autoproliferating peripheral T cells with brain lesion-infiltrating T cells in multiple sclerosis patients. A couple of multiple sclerosis patients, for whom either brain lesions at autopsy or brain-infiltrating cells from biopsy were available, were included in TCR sequencing. General study outcomes and caveats: Because clone-set sizes differed between compartments, counts of shared clonotypes were influenced and normalization was required.

Genomic DNA was extracted, and the immunoSEQ Platform was used to amplify TCRbeta CDR3 regions from that DNA. The immunoSEQ assay combined multiplex PCR with high-throughput sequencing and a vendor bioinformatics pipeline. The original pipeline was this. After discarding non-productive sequences and any CDR3s under 4 amino acids in length, clonotype frequencies were recalculated for each sample. In immunoSEQ Analyzer 2.0, a clonotype counted as shared when the CDR3 amino acid, V gene and J gene sequences were identical. Repertoire overlap was normalized by dividing shared clonotype counts by the product of both clone-set sizes, scaled by 1000 into arbitrary units. The immuneACCESS repertoire file appears here via TCRdb, limited to in-frame rearrangements. These files lack a portion of the clones; in checked studies, under half of the deficit traces to unresolved V genes, and the cause of the others is not known. That table supplies the V and J calls and clone size; D and trimming were determined from the DNA. A total of several thousand clones appear in this sample, about 60% of them only once. The top ten clonotypes cover roughly 30% of the sample.

Before use, PBMCs were isolated by Ficoll density gradient centrifugation and cryopreserved. Turning to this clone: What this receptor recognizes is not known. Base quality data are lacking; no much larger clone is found one base away.

This TCR came from a human donor with multiple sclerosis. Source material: memory (CD45RO+) CD8+ T cells from blood. The label giving this sample's cell subset or site can be read as: CD45RO+ memory T cells sorted from peripheral blood.

In nucleotide form, the sequence is TGTGCCATCAAACAGGGGGGCGAGCAGTACTTC. This sequence encodes CAIKQGGEQYF. The V gene is TRBV10-3 and the J gene is TRBJ2-7; the junction holds 8 bases that match TRBD1. The germline V gene provides CDR1 ENHRY and CDR2 SYGVKD. CDR3 length: 11 amino acids, cysteine to phenylalanine. Just CDR3 DNA is preserved here, 33 bases in frame from base 1. Trimming removed 7 bases from V and 6 bases from J; the gene matches leave 2 bases unexplained.